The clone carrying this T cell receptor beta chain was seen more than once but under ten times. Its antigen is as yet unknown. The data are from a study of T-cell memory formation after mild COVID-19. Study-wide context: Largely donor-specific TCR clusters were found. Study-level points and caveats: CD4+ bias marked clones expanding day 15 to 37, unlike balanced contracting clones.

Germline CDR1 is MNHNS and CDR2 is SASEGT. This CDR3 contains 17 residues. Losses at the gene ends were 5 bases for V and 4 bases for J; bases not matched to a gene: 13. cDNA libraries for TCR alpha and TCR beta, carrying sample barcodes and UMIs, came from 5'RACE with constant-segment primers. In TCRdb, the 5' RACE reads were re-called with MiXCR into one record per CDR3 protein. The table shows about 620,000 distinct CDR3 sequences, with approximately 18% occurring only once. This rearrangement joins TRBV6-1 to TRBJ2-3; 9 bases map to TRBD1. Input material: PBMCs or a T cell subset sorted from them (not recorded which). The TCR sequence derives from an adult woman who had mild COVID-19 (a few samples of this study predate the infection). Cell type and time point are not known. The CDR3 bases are TGTGCCAGCAGTCACAGTTTAGGGGACAGGGAGGCAGATACGCAGTATTTT. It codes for CASSHSLGDREADTQYF.